This entry lists 19 T cell receptor beta chains sequenced from one sample in a study of cytomegalovirus exposure and HLA in healthy donors. A multiplex PCR was run with 60 Vbeta primers and 13 Jbeta primers. Produced via immunoSEQ multiplex PCR; TCRdb's table is partial and in-frame only. This table has about 51,000 clones, about 81% appearing once. The specimen sequenced was PBMCs. The receptors shown here come from a boy aged 5-17 years in good health and CMV-seropositive.

The chain is built from TRBV12-2 and TRBJ2-7; TRBD1 is the table's D call and was not checked against the DNA. TRBV12-2 counts as a pseudogene. The CDR3 length is 20 residues. DNA for the CDR3: TGTGCAAGTCGCCCGCAACCCGGGACAGGGTTTTCTGAGCGGCCAGGCGAGCAGTACTTC. This sequence encodes CASRPQPGTGFSERPGEQYF.

In its sample, this clone was seen a few times. The V and J genes are TRBV7-9 and TRBJ2-1; D gene unclear. Germline assignment: CDR1 SEHNR and CDR2 FQNEAQ (reference sequence). The CDR3 covers 13 residues. Trimming took 5 bases from V and 7 from J, leaving 12 bases between them. CDR3 protein: CASSASNLNEQFF. The CDR3 nucleotides read TGTGCCAGCAGCGCCTCTAATTTAAATGAGCAGTTCTTC.

This clone was picked up a small number of times. The genes are TRBV5-1 and TRBJ2-1, with TRBD2 identical over 9 bases. The germline CDR1 and CDR2 sequences are SGHRS and YFSETQ. Trimming removed 9 bases from V and 8 bases from J; junction bases left unmatched: 12. The CDR3 consists of 14 residues. CDR3 in amino acids: CATLGAGGEYEQFF. The CDR3 nucleotides are TGCGCCACCTTGGGAGCGGGGGGAGAGTATGAGCAGTTCTTC.

The chain employs TRBV4-1 and TRBJ2-7; 8 nucleotides match TRBD1. Per germline, CDR1 MGHRA and CDR2 YSYEKL. V trimming: 5 bases; J trimming: 3 bases; junction bases outside the gene matches: 9. The CDR3 is made up of 15 amino acids. CDR3 region: CASSNRQGSVYEQYF. The CDR3 bases are TGCGCCAGCAGCAACCGACAGGGGAGCGTCTACGAGCAGTACTTC.

The V gene is TRBV6-1, the J gene TRBJ2-1; D is perhaps TRBD2 (6 bases). The V end was cut by 7 bases, the J end by 1 base, with 8 bases between. CDR1 and CDR2 (germline): MNHNS, SASEGT. The CDR3 has 13 amino acids. The DNA for the CDR3 is TGTGCCAGCATTGGGAGGTCCTACAATGAGCAGTTCTTC. As protein: CASIGRSYNEQFF.

The J gene is TRBJ2-5, the V gene TRBV29-1; 8 bases are a match to TRBD2. This CDR3 is built from 14 residues. In germline, CDR1 is SQVTM, CDR2 ANQGSEA. With 6 bases clipped from V and 2 bases from J, the junction kept 8 bases outside the gene matches. The CDR3 loop reads CSVLAGWGQETQYF. CDR3 nucleotide sequence: TGCAGCGTCCTAGCGGGCTGGGGGCAAGAGACCCAGTACTTC.

This chain connects TRBV13 to TRBJ2-7, with D possibly matching TRBD1 (7 bases). CDR1 is PRHDT and CDR2 is FYEKMQ in the germline V gene (reference sequence). The CDR3 spans 16 residues. Trimming removed 6 bases from V and 3 bases from J, with 21 bases in between. As DNA, the CDR3 is TGTGCCAGCAGGATCCGAGGTCAGGGGGGTAGCTACGAGCAGTACTTC. It specifies CASRIRGQGGSYEQYF. The whole variable domain, filled in from reference TRBV13 and TRBJ2-7, reads AAGVIQSPRHLIKEKRETATLKCYPIPRHDTVYWYQQGPGQDPQFLISFYEKMQSDKGSIPDRFSAQQFSDYHSELNMSSLELGDSALYFCASRIRGQGGSYEQYFGPGTRLTVT.

The chain carries TRBV5-1 and TRBJ2-6, with a weak D call TRBD2 (6 bases). CDR1 is SGHRS and CDR2 is YFSETQ in the germline V gene. The length of the CDR3 is 15 residues. V was cut by 3 bases and J by 0 bases, with 7 bases left in between. The CDR3 protein is CASSSGDSGANVLTF. CDR3 sequence (DNA): TGCGCCAGCAGCTCGGGGGACTCTGGGGCCAACGTCCTGACTTTC.

This chain joins TRBV5-4 and TRBJ2-3; 15 bases line up with TRBD2. J was trimmed by 0 bases and V by 3 bases; bases with no gene match: 5. CDR3 length: 18 residues. Germline V CDR1 and CDR2: SGHNT, YYREEE (reference sequence). The CDR3 spells CASSSGTSGGPSTDTQYF. CDR3 bases: TGTGCCAGCAGCTCCGGGACTAGCGGGGGGCCAAGCACAGATACGCAGTATTTT.

CDR3: CASRYNAGSGNTIYF. For the CDR3, the DNA is TGTGCCAGCAGATACAACGCAGGGTCGGGAAACACCATATATTTT. The rearrangement uses TRBV6-1 and TRBJ1-3, with D possibly matching TRBD1 (5 bases). Germline V gene sequence: CDR1 MNHNS, CDR2 SASEGT. CDR3 length equals 15 residues. Trimming left V 6 bases short and J 4 bases short, with 16 bases between.

This sequence joins TRBV5-1 and TRBJ2-1; 9 bases are a match to TRBD2. This CDR3 comprises 17 residues. V shed 2 bases and J 4 bases; nucleotides not matched to a gene: 10. Germline V gives CDR1 SGHRS, CDR2 YFSETQ. CDR3 region: CASSFVGLAGMYNEQFF. CDR3 nucleotide sequence: TGCGCCAGCAGCTTTGTTGGCCTAGCGGGGATGTACAATGAGCAGTTCTTC.

This chain links TRBV4-1 with TRBJ1-1, with a weak D call TRBD1 (5 bases). V gave up 1 base and J gave up 0 bases, with 15 bases separating them. Germline CDR1 is MGHRA and CDR2 is YSYEKL. The length of the CDR3 is 17 residues. CDR3 protein: CASSQAGRARLNTEAFF. CDR3 in DNA: TGCGCCAGCAGCCAAGCAGGCAGGGCGCGGTTGAACACTGAAGCTTTCTTT.

V is TRBV2 and J is TRBJ1-6, with 7 bases matching TRBD1. The germline gives CDR1 SNHLY, CDR2 FYNNEI. The CDR3 is 13 residues long. Losses at the gene ends were 10 bases for V and 9 bases for J; bases not matched to a gene: 9. CDR3 nucleotides: TGTGCCACTGGACAGGTCGTGGGTTCACCCCTCCACTTT. Its protein is CATGQVVGSPLHF.

This clone appeared a few times. The chain couples TRBV19 to TRBJ2-7, with D maybe TRBD2 (7 bases). Germline V CDR1 and CDR2: LNHDA, SQIVND (reference sequence). The CDR3 extends over 13 amino acids. The V and J ends lost 3 bases and 3 bases respectively, with 9 bases between them. In DNA, the CDR3 is TGTGCCAGTAGTATCGGGGGGCGCTACGAGCAGTACTTC. Its protein is CASSIGGRYEQYF.

V gene TRBV15 combines with J gene TRBJ1-1; D call uncertain. Trimming shortened V by 8 bases and J by 2 bases, and 15 bases separated the two germline ends. Per germline, CDR1 LNHNV and CDR2 YYDKDF (reference sequence). The CDR3 has 14 amino acids. The CDR3 nucleotides read TGTGCCACCTCGTACTCGAGAGGTAACACTGAAGCTTTCTTT. Residues: CATSYSRGNTEAFF.

This chain joins TRBV29-1 and TRBJ2-5, with TRBD2 matching 12 bases. The CDR3 length is 19 residues. Unmatched junction bases numbered 19, after V lost 3 bases and J lost 5 bases. Germline values: CDR1 SQVTM, CDR2 ANQGSEA. The CDR3 nucleotides are TGCAGCGTTGATGACCCTGGGGTGACTAGCGGGGGTCGAAGGGAGACCCAGTACTTC. Translating gives CSVDDPGVTSGGRRETQYF.

This clone has just one count. CDR3: CATRTSGGDNEQFF. The DNA of the CDR3 is TGTGCCACTCGGACTAGCGGGGGTGATAATGAGCAGTTCTTC. The rearrangement joins TRBV19 to TRBJ2-1; TRBD2 matches at 13 bases. Trimming at V came to 10 bases and at J to 7 bases, leaving 7 bases not matched to a gene. Germline CDR1 LNHDA, CDR2 SQIVND (reference sequence). This CDR3 comprises 14 residues.

This clone occurred a few times. The chain has TRBV2 and TRBJ1-4; D is unresolved. The CDR3 sequence is 12 residues long. The V gene's germline CDR1 is SNHLY and CDR2 FYNNEI. Between the trimmed V and J ends, which lost 6 bases and 8 bases, there was a span of 10 bases. The CDR3 is CASRTFGEKLFF. In DNA, the CDR3 is TGTGCCAGCAGGACATTCGGCGAAAAACTGTTTTTT.

A few counts support this clone. The genes are TRBV7-9 and TRBJ1-3; weak D call: TRBD1 (5 bases). V lost 8 bases and J 4 bases, leaving 15 bases between the germline ends. Germline loops: CDR1 SEHNR, CDR2 FQNEAQ (reference sequence). The CDR3 covers 14 residues. The CDR3 DNA reads as TGTGCCAGCTATGTCGACAGTGTCGGAAACACCATATATTTT. This encodes CASYVDSVGNTIYF.